These 4 T cell receptor beta chains share one sample of origin, sequenced in a study of sequential checkpoint blockade in melanoma. Treatment here: randomized to nivolumab then ipilimumab (arm A) or the reverse (arm B). TCRdb's table, derived via immunoSEQ multiplex PCR, lists solely in-frame clones and lacks some. The data show more than 25,000 clones, with around 77% seen just once and less than 15% held by the top ten. The sample in question was CD8+ T cells sorted from blood (inferred from file names), obtained from a patient given nivolumab and ipilimumab in sequence. These TCRs come from a human donor with melanoma.

This clone was counted once. The CDR3 sequence: CASSRASTEAYGYTF. The CDR3 DNA reads TGTGCCAGCAGTCGGGCCTCGACAGAGGCTTATGGCTACACCTTC. V usage is TRBV5-6 and J usage is TRBJ1-2; tentatively, D is TRBD1 (5 bases). V was pared by 5 bases and J by 5 bases, with 19 bases between. The CDR3 covers 15 residues. CDR1 SGHDT and CDR2 YYEEEE come from the germline V gene.

This clone was found a few times. This chain links TRBV30 with TRBJ1-1; 7 nucleotides line up with TRBD1. V was pared by 3 bases and J by 8 bases, with 9 bases of the junction left unmatched. This CDR3 is 13 amino acids long. Germline V gene lookup returns CDR1 GTSNPN and CDR2 SVGIG (reference sequence). CDR3 sequence reads: CAWSETTQGEAFF. DNA for the CDR3: TGTGCCTGGAGCGAAACCACACAGGGGGAAGCTTTCTTT.

This clone occurred a few times. The chain couples TRBV7-7 to TRBJ1-1; 7 positions match TRBD1. V shed 6 bases and J 2 bases; nucleotides not matched to a gene: 6. The germline CDR1 and CDR2 sequences are SSHAT and FNYEAQ (reference sequence). The length of the CDR3 is 14 residues. The CDR3 DNA is TGTGCCAGCAGTTATGGGACAGAAAACACTGAAGCTTTCTTT. Translated, it gives CASSYGTENTEAFF. The full variable domain, with the rest looked up from reference TRBV7-7 and TRBJ1-1, is GAGVSQSPRYKVTKRGQDVTLRCDPISSHATLYWYQQALGQGPEFLTYFNYEAQPDKSGLPSDRFSAERPEGSISTLTIQRTEQRDSAMYRCASSYGTENTEAFFGQGTRLTVV.

V usage is TRBV7-2 and J usage is TRBJ1-2, with a possible D match to TRBD1 (5 bases). The ends were cut back, 4 bases at V and 4 bases at J, with 16 bases in the middle. In germline, CDR1 is SGHTA, CDR2 FQGNSA. The CDR3 loop spans 15 amino acids. The CDR3 bases are TGTGCCAGCAGCTCAGATGGGGCCCCTAGCTATGGCTACACCTTC. Translating gives CASSSDGAPSYGYTF. The full variable domain, rest sourced from reference TRBV7-2 and TRBJ1-2, is GAGVSQSPSNKVTEKGKDVELRCDPISGHTALYWYRQSLGQGLEFLIYFQGNSAPDKSGLPSDRFSAERTGGSVSTLTIQRTQQEDSAVYLCASSSDGAPSYGYTFGSGTRLTVV.